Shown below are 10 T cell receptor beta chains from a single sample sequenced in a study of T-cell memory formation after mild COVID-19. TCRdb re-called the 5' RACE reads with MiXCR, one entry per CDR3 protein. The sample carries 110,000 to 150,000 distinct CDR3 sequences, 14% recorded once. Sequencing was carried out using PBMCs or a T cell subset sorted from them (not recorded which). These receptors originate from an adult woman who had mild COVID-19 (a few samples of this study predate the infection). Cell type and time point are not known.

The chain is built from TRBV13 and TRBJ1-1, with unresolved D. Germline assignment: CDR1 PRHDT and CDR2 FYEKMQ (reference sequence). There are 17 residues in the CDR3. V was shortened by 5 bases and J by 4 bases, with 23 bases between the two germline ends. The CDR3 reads CASSTPVWREGGTEAFF. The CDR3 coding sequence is TGTGCCAGCAGCACCCCGGTTTGGCGTGAAGGAGGCACTGAAGCTTTCTTT.

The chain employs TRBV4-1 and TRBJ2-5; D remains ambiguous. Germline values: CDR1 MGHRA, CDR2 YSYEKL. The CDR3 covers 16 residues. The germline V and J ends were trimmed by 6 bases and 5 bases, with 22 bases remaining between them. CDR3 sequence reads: CASRPSSPGFEETQYF. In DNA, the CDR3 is TGCGCCAGCAGACCCTCCTCCCCGGGTTTTGAGGAGACCCAGTACTTC.

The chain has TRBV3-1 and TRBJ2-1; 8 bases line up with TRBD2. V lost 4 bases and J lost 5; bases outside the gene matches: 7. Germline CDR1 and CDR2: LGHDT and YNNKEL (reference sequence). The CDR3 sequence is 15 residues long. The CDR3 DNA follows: TGTGCCAGCAGCCTCCAGCGGGGGCTCAACAATGAGCAGTTCTTC. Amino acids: CASSLQRGLNNEQFF.

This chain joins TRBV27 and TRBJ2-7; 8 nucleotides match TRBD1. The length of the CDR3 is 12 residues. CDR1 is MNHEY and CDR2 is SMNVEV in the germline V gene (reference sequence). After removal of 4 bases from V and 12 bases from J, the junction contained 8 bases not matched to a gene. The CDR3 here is CASSSHGQGVYF. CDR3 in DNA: TGTGCCAGCAGTTCTCACGGACAGGGTGTGTACTTC.

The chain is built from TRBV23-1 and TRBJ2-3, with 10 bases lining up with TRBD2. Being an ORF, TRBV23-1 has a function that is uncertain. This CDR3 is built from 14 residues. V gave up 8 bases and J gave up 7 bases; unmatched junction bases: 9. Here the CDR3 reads CASRSGRALNTQYF. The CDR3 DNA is TGCGCCAGCCGAAGCGGGAGGGCCTTAAATACGCAGTATTTT.

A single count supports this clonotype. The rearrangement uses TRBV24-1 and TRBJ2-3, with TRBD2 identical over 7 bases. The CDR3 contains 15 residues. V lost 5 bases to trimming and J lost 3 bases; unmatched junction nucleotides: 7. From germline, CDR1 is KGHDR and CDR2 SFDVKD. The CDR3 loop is CATSVAGDWTDTQYF. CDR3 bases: TGTGCCACCAGTGTTGCGGGGGATTGGACAGATACGCAGTATTTT.

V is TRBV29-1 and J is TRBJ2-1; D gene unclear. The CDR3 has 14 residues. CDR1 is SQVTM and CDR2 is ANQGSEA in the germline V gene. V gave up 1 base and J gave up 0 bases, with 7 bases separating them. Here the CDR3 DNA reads TGCAGCGTTGAAGGGGCCAGCTCCTACAATGAGCAGTTCTTC. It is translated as CSVEGASSYNEQFF.

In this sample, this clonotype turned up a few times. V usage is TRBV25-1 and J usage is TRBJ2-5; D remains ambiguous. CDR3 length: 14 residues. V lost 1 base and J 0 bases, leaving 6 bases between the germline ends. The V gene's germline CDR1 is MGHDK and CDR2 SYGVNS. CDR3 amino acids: CASSEFIDQETQYF. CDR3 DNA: TGTGCCAGCAGTGAATTTATTGACCAAGAGACCCAGTACTTC.

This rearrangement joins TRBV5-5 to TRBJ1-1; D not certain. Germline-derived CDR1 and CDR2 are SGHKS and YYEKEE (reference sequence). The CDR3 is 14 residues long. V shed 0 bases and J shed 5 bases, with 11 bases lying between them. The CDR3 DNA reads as TGTGCCAGCAGCTTGGTAGGAGGGTGGACTGAAGCTTTCTTT. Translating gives CASSLVGGWTEAFF.

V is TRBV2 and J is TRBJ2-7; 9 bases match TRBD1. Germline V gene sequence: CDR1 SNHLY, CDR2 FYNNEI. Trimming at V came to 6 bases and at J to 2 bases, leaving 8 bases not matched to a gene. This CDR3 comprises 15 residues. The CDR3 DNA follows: TGTGCCAGCAGCTCCCGGGACAGGGAAGCCTACGAGCAGTACTTC. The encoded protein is CASSSRDREAYEQYF. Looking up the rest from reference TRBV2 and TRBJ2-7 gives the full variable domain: EPEVTQTPSHQVTQMGQEVILRCVPISNHLYFYWYRQILGQKVEFLVSFYNNEISEKSEIFDDQFSVERPDGSNFTLKIRSTKLEDSAMYFCASSSRDREAYEQYFGPGTRLTVT.